Shown below are 20 T cell receptor beta chains from a single sample sequenced in a study of graft-versus-host responses after intestinal transplantation. Assay: immunoSEQ multiplex PCR; the TCRdb copy retains only in-frame clones and omits some. The table shows about 45,000 clones, with 91% occurring only once. This sample comprised PBMCs, obtained 524 days after transplant. Receptors originate from a human patient who received an intestinal transplant, so some T cells may come from the graft donor.

The gene calls are TRBV9 and TRBJ2-3; tentatively, D is TRBD2 (6 bases). CDR1 is SGDLS and CDR2 is YYNGEE in the germline V gene. Trimming stripped 1 base from V and 0 bases from J, with 15 bases between. This CDR3 is built from 17 residues. CDR3 sequence (DNA): TGTGCCAGCAGCGTACTATCTAGCGCTTCTAGCACAGATACGCAGTATTTT. It encodes CASSVLSSASSTDTQYF.

The chain recombines TRBV9 with TRBJ2-7, with 9 positions matching TRBD2. Germline-derived CDR1 and CDR2 are SGDLS and YYNGEE. After removal of 2 bases from V and 3 bases from J, the junction contained 6 bases not matched to a gene. The CDR3 contains 15 residues. The chain's CDR3 is CASSVSGGPSYEQYF. The DNA of the CDR3 is TGTGCCAGCAGCGTTAGCGGGGGACCAAGCTACGAGCAGTACTTC. The full variable domain, its missing parts supplied by reference TRBV9 and TRBJ2-7, is DSGVTQTPKHLITATGQRVTLRCSPRSGDLSVYWYQQSLDQGLQFLIQYYNGEERAKGNILERFSAQQFPDLHSELNLSSLELGDSALYFCASSVSGGPSYEQYFGPGTRLTVT.

The rearrangement uses TRBV12-5 and TRBJ2-3, with 9 bases fitting TRBD1. This CDR3 is 18 amino acids long. Trimming took 1 base from V and 1 from J; bases not matched to a gene: 9. CDR1 and CDR2 from the germline V gene are LGHNT and FRNRAP. In DNA form, the CDR3 reads TGTGCTAGTGGTTTGGCCCGGGACAGGGTATTGGGCACAGATACGCAGTATTTT. Translating gives CASGLARDRVLGTDTQYF.

The chain uses TRBV11-2 and TRBJ1-2; D remains unclear. CDR1 and CDR2 from the germline V gene are SGHAT and FQNNGV. The CDR3 spans 15 residues. Trimming removed 2 bases at V and 8 bases at J, with 18 bases between. CDR3 amino acids: CASSLHSQQSKGYTF. For the CDR3, the DNA is TGTGCCAGCAGCTTACACAGTCAGCAATCAAAGGGCTACACCTTC.

This CDR3 is CASSPPRSTDTQYF. CDR3 in DNA: TGTGCCAGCAGCCCTCCGAGGAGCACAGATACGCAGTATTTT. The chain employs TRBV2 and TRBJ2-3; D uncertain. Trimming cost V 6 bases and J 0 bases, with 10 bases left between them. Germline V gene sequence: CDR1 SNHLY, CDR2 FYNNEI. This CDR3 region has 14 residues.

This chain joins TRBV9 and TRBJ2-3; 9 bases fit TRBD2. The germline gives CDR1 SGDLS, CDR2 YYNGEE. The CDR3 loop spans 17 amino acids. V shed 3 bases, J shed 3 bases, and the junction held 11 bases outside the gene matches. The chain's CDR3 is CASSALSGLARTDTQYF. The CDR3 DNA reads TGTGCCAGCAGCGCACTATCGGGACTAGCTCGAACAGATACGCAGTATTTT.

The chain carries TRBV10-3 and TRBJ2-5; perhaps TRBD1 as D (6 bases). The CDR3 is made up of 14 amino acids. Germline V CDR1 and CDR2: ENHRY, SYGVKD. V shed 2 bases and J shed 2 bases, with 9 bases lying between them. The CDR3 here is CAISEGQHQETQYF. CDR3 DNA: TGTGCCATCAGTGAGGGACAGCATCAAGAGACCCAGTACTTC.

The chain combines TRBV5-1 with TRBJ1-3; D is undetermined. CDR3 length: 16 residues. The V end lost 4 bases, the J end lost 0 bases, and 14 bases lay between the germline ends. CDR1 and CDR2 from the germline V gene are SGHRS and YFSETQ. The CDR3 DNA sequence: TGCGCCAGCAGCGTTATGACGGACCCCTCTGGAAACACCATATATTTT. It specifies CASSVMTDPSGNTIYF.

This clone was picked up one time. Here the CDR3 reads CASSMKAGGSYEQYF. As DNA, the CDR3 is TGTGCCAGTAGTATGAAGGCAGGGGGCAGCTACGAGCAGTACTTC. The gene calls are TRBV19 and TRBJ2-7; TRBD1 agrees at 8 bases. CDR3 length: 15 residues. V gave up 3 bases and J gave up 3 bases; unmatched junction bases: 7. Germline CDR1 reads LNHDA; CDR2 reads SQIVND (reference sequence).

The chain combines TRBV4-3 with TRBJ2-1; 10 nucleotides match TRBD2. The CDR3 loop spans 17 amino acids. V was pared by 1 base and J by 5 bases, with 8 bases of the junction left unmatched. The germline CDR1 and CDR2 sequences are LGHNA and YSLEER. CDR3: CASSQGASGSPNNEQFF. The CDR3 region has the DNA TGCGCCAGCAGCCAAGGGGCTAGCGGGAGTCCTAACAATGAGCAGTTCTTC.

The genes are TRBV28 and TRBJ2-7; the D gene is possibly TRBD1 (5 bases). Germline lookup yields CDR1 MDHEN and CDR2 SYDVKM. This CDR3 has 14 amino acids. Trimming removed 5 bases from V and 7 bases from J, with 18 bases in between. CDR3 nucleotides: TGTGCCAGCAGTCTCGCCAAGCTAGGGGCAGAGCAGTACTTC. This sequence encodes CASSLAKLGAEQYF.

The V gene is TRBV5-6, the J gene TRBJ2-7; D is undetermined. This CDR3 comprises 15 residues. Per the germline V gene, CDR1 is SGHDT and CDR2 is YYEEEE. Trimming removed 3 bases at V and 2 bases at J, with 15 bases between. CDR3 region: CASSYYPKDPYEQYF. For the CDR3, the DNA is TGTGCCAGCAGCTACTACCCCAAGGACCCCTACGAGCAGTACTTC.

V and J are TRBV9 and TRBJ2-3; 8 bases agree with TRBD2. Germline-derived CDR1 and CDR2 are SGDLS and YYNGEE. With V trimmed by 0 bases and J by 5 bases, 8 bases remained unmatched. There are 16 residues in the CDR3. The CDR3 sequence: CASSVGLARGGDTQYF. The CDR3 DNA reads TGTGCCAGCAGCGTAGGGCTAGCTCGGGGGGGAGATACGCAGTATTTT.

V and J are TRBV18 and TRBJ2-5; TRBD2 matches at 12 bases. Germline CDR1 reads KGHSH; CDR2 reads LQKENI. Losses at the gene ends were 1 base for V and 1 base for J; bases not matched to a gene: 1. The CDR3 extends over 16 amino acids. CDR3 in amino acids: CASSPRTSGVQETQYF. The CDR3 region has the DNA TGTGCCAGCTCACCACGGACTAGCGGGGTCCAAGAGACCCAGTACTTC.

This clone was seen once. The CDR3: CASSFKLAGGTYEQYF. The CDR3 coding sequence is TGTGCCAGCAGTTTCAAGCTAGCGGGAGGAACCTACGAGCAGTACTTC. This chain connects TRBV6-5 to TRBJ2-7; 11 positions agree with TRBD2. J lost 2 bases, V lost 4 bases, and 7 bases had no gene match. Germline loops: CDR1 MNHEY, CDR2 SVGAGI. The CDR3 loop spans 16 amino acids.

The chain uses TRBV5-4 and TRBJ2-2; D possibly corresponds to TRBD2 (7 bases). The CDR3 spans 16 residues. The germline V and J ends were trimmed by 1 base and 2 bases, with 12 bases remaining between them. CDR1 and CDR2 (germline): SGHNT, YYREEE (reference sequence). For the CDR3, the DNA is TGTGCCAGCAGCTTGAACCGGGGGGCAAACACCGGGGAGCTGTTTTTT. Residues: CASSLNRGANTGELFF.

The genes are TRBV5-4 and TRBJ2-7; 12 nucleotides agree with TRBD2. Germline V lookup: CDR1 SGHNT, CDR2 YYREEE (reference sequence). CDR3 length: 17 residues. With 4 bases clipped from V and 6 bases from J, the junction kept 14 bases outside the gene matches. This chain's CDR3 is CASSLVLAGGLMGEQYF. The CDR3 DNA reads as TGTGCCAGCAGCCTAGTGCTAGCGGGAGGGCTCATGGGCGAGCAGTACTTC.

V usage is TRBV29-1 and J usage is TRBJ2-2, with 7 positions matching TRBD1. Germline V gene sequence: CDR1 SQVTM, CDR2 ANQGSEA. This CDR3 has 15 amino acids. V shed 4 bases, J shed 1 base, and the junction held 6 bases outside the gene matches. CDR3 nucleotides: TGCAGCGTTGCCGGGACAGCGATGAACACCGGGGAGCTGTTTTTT. Translating it yields CSVAGTAMNTGELFF.

The chain employs TRBV4-1 and TRBJ1-5; no reliable D call. V gave up 3 bases and J gave up 1 base, with 7 bases separating them. CDR3 length: 14 residues. Germline V lookup: CDR1 MGHRA, CDR2 YSYEKL. CDR3 DNA: TGCGCCAGCAGCCAGGTTGACAGCAATCAGCCCCAGCATTTT. Translation: CASSQVDSNQPQHF.

The chain has TRBV6-1 and TRBJ1-5; D may be TRBD1 (5 bases). Germline CDR1 and CDR2: MNHNS and SASEGT. Trimming removed 4 bases at V and 2 bases at J, with 18 bases between. CDR3 size: 17 residues. The CDR3 region has the DNA TGTGCCAGCAGTGTTGTAGGGGATAGTGCGGGCAATCAGCCCCAGCATTTT. The encoded protein is CASSVVGDSAGNQPQHF.